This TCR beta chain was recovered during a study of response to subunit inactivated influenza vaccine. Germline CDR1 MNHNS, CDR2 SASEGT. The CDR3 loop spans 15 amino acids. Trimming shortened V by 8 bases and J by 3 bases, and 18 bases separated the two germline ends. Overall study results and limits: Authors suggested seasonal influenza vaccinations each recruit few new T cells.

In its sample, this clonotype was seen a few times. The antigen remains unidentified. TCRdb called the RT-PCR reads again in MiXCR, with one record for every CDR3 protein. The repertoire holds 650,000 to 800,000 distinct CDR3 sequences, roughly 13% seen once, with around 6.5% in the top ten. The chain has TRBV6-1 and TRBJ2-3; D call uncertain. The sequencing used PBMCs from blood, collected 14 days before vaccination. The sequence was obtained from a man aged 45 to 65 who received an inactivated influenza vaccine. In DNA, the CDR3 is TGTGCCAGCGGATCGACTGGCATCGTGACAGATACGCAGTATTTT. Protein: CASGSTGIVTDTQYF.